The T cell receptor (beta chain) under discussion was sequenced for a study of T cell responses to AZD1222 COVID-19 vaccine. Study results and caveats: There were vaccine-associated CD4 TCRs across spike, dominant at 160-218 and 743-854. Targets within unmutated variant regions were reportedly found for nearly half of spike-specific TCRs. Females made up more of the donors, who were largely white British, and clonal diversity may have come out too low.

Libraries were prepared by immunoSEQ multiplex PCR; TCRdb keeps only in-frame clonotypes and omits some of them. This table holds approximately 150,000 clones, under 95% found once. Comments on this clone: The antigen remains unidentified.

Looked up from germline, CDR1 is ENHRY and CDR2 is SYGVKD. V lost 2 bases, J lost 5 bases, and 10 bases lay in between. The CDR3 spans 14 residues. Researchers grouped second doses given at about 4 or about 12 weeks into one pool. This TCR derives from an adult who received the AZD1222 COVID-19 vaccine. The input for sequencing was peripheral blood, taken 28 days after the second AZD1222 dose. This rearrangement joins TRBV10-3 to TRBJ1-5; D might be TRBD1 (5 bases). CDR3 loop: CAISEQQADQPQHF. The CDR3 bases are TGTGCCATCAGTGAGCAACAGGCAGATCAGCCCCAGCATTTT.